This TCR beta chain was identified in a study of spatial heterogeneity in lung cancer. About the study: Raw reads contained each unique TCR and UMI combination more than ten times on average. The study, taken as a whole, reports: Among blood samples, ubiquitous expanded tumor TCRs appeared more at resection than at follow-up.

Ten or more counts support this clonotype. What it recognizes is unknown. The time point denotes: sample taken at primary tumor resection. Tumor, nontumor lung or frozen PBMC supplied whole RNA that was sequenced unsorted. The V gene's germline CDR1 is SGHTA and CDR2 FQGNSA. V shed 5 bases and J 5 bases; nucleotides not matched to a gene: 1. The CDR3 contains 13 residues. TCR cDNA molecules each had a unique molecular identifier. One entry per CDR3 protein, called by TCRdb with MiXCR from the 5' RACE reads. The data show 60,000 to 90,000 distinct CDR3 sequences, about 8% seen once. J is TRBJ2-3 and V is TRBV7-2; TRBD1 matches at 10 bases. The TCR sequence derives from a male donor with early-stage non-small cell lung cancer. The specimen comprised PBMCs, sampled at surgery. CDR3 sequence: CASSGDRGDTQYF. Here the CDR3 DNA reads TGTGCCAGCAGCGGGGACAGGGGAGATACGCAGTATTTT.